This paragraph reports one T cell receptor beta chain. Some clones are missing from TCRdb's copy, which holds only in-frame ones; the method was immunoSEQ multiplex PCR. The profile shows around 150,000 clones, 96% of them singletons. These data originate in a study of control samples from healthy donors and cancer patients. Sequences were obtained from blood. The source is a woman in her twenties or thirties in good health.

This CDR3 is CSVRGPIEARGDTQYF. CDR3 in DNA: TGCAGCGTTAGAGGCCCGATCGAGGCCAGGGGAGATACGCAGTATTTT. V and J are TRBV29-1 and TRBJ2-3, with TRBD1 as a possible D gene (6 bases). The length of the CDR3 is 16 residues. V was cut by 5 bases and J by 5 bases, with 23 bases left in between. CDR1 SQVTM and CDR2 ANQGSEA come from the germline V gene.